This T cell receptor beta chain is drawn from a study of T cells expressing NK-cell markers. Study-wide background: Eight donors were sequenced, seven testing HCMV-seropositive and one testing seronegative.

About this clonotype itself: The antigen remains undetermined.

General observations from the study: What remained unclear was the HCMV specificity of expanded NKG2C+ T cell clones. Among four donors, these clonotypes also ranked first in the CD3+CD56-NKG2C+ fraction.

cDNA encoding TCR beta was synthesized via 5'RACE template switching incorporating UMIs. Reprocessing the 5' RACE reads, TCRdb reports a single entry for every CDR3 protein and omits DNA. This sample's clone table lists about 140,000 distinct CDR3 sequences. Germline-derived CDR1 and CDR2 are SGHTA and FQGTGA. The CDR3 has 16 amino acids. This chain connects TRBV7-3 to TRBJ2-2; TCRdb calls TRBD1, which cannot be checked without DNA. The sample consisted of blood T cells: a sorted CD56 or NKG2C T cell subset, CD4+ or CD8+ T cells, or bulk PBMC T cells (not recorded which). The sequence derives from a man aged 18 to 35 in good health. CDR3 residues: CASSQFTGGPTGELFF.